These 27 T cell receptor beta chains came from one sample sequenced in a study of cytomegalovirus exposure and HLA in healthy donors. The PCR used 60 Vbeta and 13 Jbeta primers. TCRdb's table, derived via immunoSEQ multiplex PCR, lists solely in-frame clones and lacks some. The sample lists 150,000 to 200,000 clones; 80% were seen once. Sample: PBMCs. These receptor sequences come from a boy younger than 18 in good health and CMV-seronegative.

This chain connects TRBV19 to TRBJ2-2; 10 bases match TRBD2. V lost 1 base, J lost 4 bases, and 9 bases stayed unmatched. In germline, CDR1 is LNHDA, CDR2 SQIVND (reference sequence). This CDR3 has 18 residues. For the CDR3, the DNA is TGTGCCAGTAGTATAGCCAGCGGGGGGGCCGGGGTCACCGGGGAGCTGTTTTTT. Encoded protein: CASSIASGGAGVTGELFF.

The genes are TRBV7-2 and TRBJ1-5, with D unresolved. With 5 bases removed from V and 0 bases from J, the gap between germline ends came to 11 bases. Germline V gives CDR1 SGHTA, CDR2 FQGNSA. This CDR3 is built from 15 residues. The CDR3: CASSRTAASNQPQHF. The CDR3 coding sequence is TGTGCCAGCAGCCGAACAGCCGCTAGCAATCAGCCCCAGCATTTT.

The J gene is TRBJ1-1, the V gene TRBV5-6, with TRBD1 matching over 9 bases. Looked up from germline, CDR1 is SGHDT and CDR2 is YYEEEE. The CDR3 is 16 amino acids. Losses at the gene ends were 4 bases for V and 3 bases for J; bases not matched to a gene: 10. The CDR3 reads CASSPGTGKGDTEAFF. For the CDR3, the DNA is TGTGCCAGCAGCCCTGGGACAGGGAAGGGGGACACTGAAGCTTTCTTT.

The chain couples TRBV7-9 to TRBJ1-6; tentative D call: TRBD1 (5 bases). The CDR3 extends over 15 amino acids. Germline V gene data show CDR1 as SEHNR and CDR2 as FQNEAQ (reference sequence). V dropped 5 bases and J dropped 9 bases, with 17 bases sitting between them. DNA of the CDR3: TGTGCCAGCAGCCCCTTGGGGGGTTTCGGTTCACCCCTCCACTTT. This translates into CASSPLGGFGSPLHF.

Only a few counts were recorded for this clone. This chain joins TRBV7-3 and TRBJ2-6; D remains ambiguous. The CDR3 runs 17 residues. Germline assignment: CDR1 SGHTA and CDR2 FQGTGA. V was cut by 5 bases and J by 2 bases, with 16 bases left in between. CDR3 residues: CASSRGPHHTGANVLTF. CDR3 in DNA: TGTGCCAGCAGCCGAGGTCCCCATCATACTGGGGCCAACGTCCTGACTTTC.

This clone was detected once. The chain joins TRBV6-5 to TRBJ1-5; the match to TRBD1 covers 10 bases. The J segment lost 3 bases and the V segment lost 5 bases, leaving 4 bases of the junction unmatched. Germline CDR1 is MNHEY and CDR2 is SVGAGI. The CDR3 has 15 residues. In DNA form, the CDR3 reads TGTGCCAGCAGTCCGGACAGGGGGAACAATCAGCCCCAGCATTTT. As protein: CASSPDRGNNQPQHF.

This clone was seen more than once but under ten times. The chain has TRBV11-2 and TRBJ1-2; maybe TRBD1 (5 bases). The V and J ends lost 5 bases and 8 bases respectively, with 21 bases between them. The CDR3 extends over 15 amino acids. Germline CDR1 and CDR2: SGHAT and FQNNGV. The CDR3 nucleotides are TGTGCCAGCAGCCGCACGGGGGATCGAACAGAGGGCTACACCTTC. Translation gives CASSRTGDRTEGYTF.

V and J are TRBV10-3 and TRBJ2-3; D call uncertain. CDR3 size: 17 residues. Trimming removed 6 bases at V and 0 bases at J, with 19 bases between. Germline lookup yields CDR1 ENHRY and CDR2 SYGVKD. The CDR3 DNA sequence: TGTGCCATCAGCGGCCCCTCAAGAGGATCGAGCACAGATACGCAGTATTTT. Its protein product is CAISGPSRGSSTDTQYF.

The rearrangement uses TRBV13 and TRBJ2-1; 8 nucleotides match TRBD2. Per germline, CDR1 PRHDT and CDR2 FYEKMQ (reference sequence). The CDR3 loop spans 17 amino acids. The ends lost 5 bases at V and 5 bases at J; junction bases unmatched: 14. The CDR3 DNA follows: TGTGCCAGCAGCAATTTCTTAGCGGGAAGGGCCAACAATGAGCAGTTCTTC. This gives the protein CASSNFLAGRANNEQFF.

The V and J genes are TRBV7-9 and TRBJ1-2; D is perhaps TRBD1 (6 bases). Trimming removed 6 bases from V and 8 bases from J, with 16 bases in between. The length of the CDR3 is 13 residues. Germline V gene sequence: CDR1 SEHNR, CDR2 FQNEAQ (reference sequence). CDR3 sequence reads: CASSPPGVRGYTF. For the CDR3, the DNA is TGTGCCAGCAGTCCTCCAGGGGTTAGGGGCTACACCTTC.

The chain uses TRBV7-8 and TRBJ2-1, with 9 bases that match TRBD1. Per germline, CDR1 SGHVS and CDR2 FQNEAQ. Trimming removed 6 bases from V and 9 bases from J; junction bases left unmatched: 12. The CDR3 extends over 15 amino acids. The CDR3 sequence is CASRSNRDREGEQFF. Here the CDR3 DNA reads TGTGCCAGCAGATCCAACCGGGACAGGGAGGGTGAGCAGTTCTTC.

The chain carries TRBV7-9 and TRBJ1-2; a weak D match, TRBD1 (6 bases). Germline V gene sequence: CDR1 SEHNR, CDR2 FQNEAQ (reference sequence). The CDR3 spans 13 residues. V lost 10 bases and J lost 2, with 14 bases in between. The CDR3 coding sequence is TGTGCCAATGTGTGGGGGCCGAACTATGGCTACACCTTC. It yields the protein CANVWGPNYGYTF.

On this clone: The junction does not match germline at one end; this may be a read error. V usage is TRBV10-1 and J usage is TRBJ2-3; 15 bases fit TRBD2. CDR1 and CDR2 (germline): WNHNN, SYGVQD (reference sequence). This CDR3 comprises 17 residues. The DNA of the CDR3 is TGCGTCAGCAGCGACGGACTAGCGGGGGGGTTCACAGATACGCAGTATTTT. As protein: CVSSDGLAGGFTDTQYF.

The J gene is TRBJ2-3, the V gene TRBV12-5; 9 positions match TRBD1. Germline V gene data show CDR1 as LGHNT and CDR2 as FRNRAP. Trimming removed 1 base from V and 5 bases from J; junction bases left unmatched: 4. The CDR3 is 15 residues long. The DNA of the CDR3 is TGTGCTAGTGGTTTGGGACAGGGGGTAGGAGATACGCAGTATTTT. Its translation is CASGLGQGVGDTQYF.

The V call is TRBV11-2, the J call TRBJ2-7, with TRBD1 identical over 10 bases. Germline CDR1 SGHAT, CDR2 FQNNGV. Trimming at V came to 5 bases and at J to 0 bases, leaving 13 bases not matched to a gene. This CDR3 contains 18 residues. CDR3 nucleotides: TGTGCCAGCAGCCCTATAGCGAGACAGGGGGCCTCCTCCTACGAGCAGTACTTC. As protein: CASSPIARQGASSYEQYF.

The rearrangement joins TRBV19 to TRBJ1-6, with unresolved D. Germline V gives CDR1 LNHDA, CDR2 SQIVND (reference sequence). Deletions cut 5 bases from V and 8 bases from J, with 13 bases between. This CDR3 has 14 amino acids. CDR3 region: CASSLGLDYSPLHF. The CDR3 region has the DNA TGTGCCAGTAGTCTCGGTCTGGACTATTCACCCCTCCACTTT.

The V and J genes are TRBV7-9 and TRBJ2-3, with TRBD1 matching 9 bases. In germline, CDR1 is SEHNR, CDR2 FQNEAQ (reference sequence). V shed 5 bases and J 3 bases; nucleotides not matched to a gene: 6. The CDR3 length is 15 residues. In DNA, the CDR3 is TGTGCCAGCAGCCCTCACAGGGGGCGGACAGATACGCAGTATTTT. Encoded protein: CASSPHRGRTDTQYF.

The V and J genes are TRBV2 and TRBJ1-1; TRBD1 aligns across 9 bases. Germline trimming cut 6 bases from V and 7 bases from J; bases unmatched to any gene: 6. The CDR3 extends over 13 amino acids. Germline CDR1 SNHLY, CDR2 FYNNEI. CDR3 sequence: CASSDTGGDEAFF. As DNA, the CDR3 is TGTGCCAGCAGCGACACAGGGGGCGATGAAGCTTTCTTT.

There are a few counts of this clone. The chain recombines TRBV6-1 with TRBJ1-1, with D possibly being TRBD1 (6 bases). This CDR3 is 15 amino acids long. CDR1 MNHNS and CDR2 SASEGT come from the germline V gene. Trimming removed 3 bases at V and 1 base at J, with 12 bases between. The chain's CDR3 is CASSDSGQPNTEAFF. The CDR3 nucleotides are TGTGCCAGCAGTGATTCCGGACAGCCGAACACTGAAGCTTTCTTT.

This clone was found a few times. This sequence joins TRBV28 and TRBJ2-7; 7 bases are a match to TRBD2. The germline CDR1 and CDR2 sequences are MDHEN and SYDVKM. The CDR3 contains 14 residues. J was trimmed by 2 bases and V by 7 bases; bases with no gene match: 8. CDR3 sequence: CASTEVRGAYEQYF. DNA of the CDR3: TGTGCCAGCACCGAGGTTCGGGGGGCCTACGAGCAGTACTTC.

The chain has TRBV7-3 and TRBJ1-1; unclear D gene. The germline CDR1 and CDR2 sequences are SGHTA and FQGTGA. V lost 0 bases and J 5 bases, leaving 10 bases between the germline ends. This CDR3 comprises 14 residues. The CDR3 loop reads CASSLTVSGTEAFF. CDR3 nucleotide sequence: TGTGCCAGCAGCTTAACCGTTTCGGGGACTGAAGCTTTCTTT.

The chain joins TRBV7-3 to TRBJ1-6; 7 nucleotides align to TRBD1. CDR1 is SGHTA, CDR2 FQGTGA, per germline. The CDR3 spans 15 residues. Trimming removed 5 bases from V and 3 bases from J; junction bases left unmatched: 4. CDR3: CASSPGTDYNSPLHF. The DNA of the CDR3 is TGTGCCAGCAGCCCCGGGACAGACTATAATTCACCCCTCCACTTT.

This chain joins TRBV19 and TRBJ1-6; D may be TRBD1 (5 bases). The CDR3 has 13 residues. V was trimmed by 3 bases and J by 9 bases, leaving 9 bases between them. In germline, CDR1 is LNHDA, CDR2 SQIVND (reference sequence). The CDR3 here is CASSIQGFSPLHF. As DNA, the CDR3 is TGTGCCAGTAGTATCCAGGGATTTTCACCCCTCCACTTT.

This clone was seen a handful of times. The chain has TRBV10-3 and TRBJ1-2; D remains unclear. In germline, CDR1 is ENHRY, CDR2 SYGVKD. V was shortened by 10 bases and J by 0 bases, with 12 bases between the two germline ends. CDR3 length equals 13 residues. CDR3 DNA: TGTGCCACCGCGGGTGCAGCTAACTATGGCTACACCTTC. Translated: CATAGAANYGYTF.

The chain joins TRBV11-3 to TRBJ2-1; TRBD1 matches at 7 bases. CDR1 is SGHNT and CDR2 is YENEEA in the germline V gene. CDR3 size: 17 residues. Trimming cost V 2 bases and J 6 bases; bases outside gene matches: 13. The CDR3 loop reads CASSLPPQQGVGNEQFF. CDR3 DNA sequence: TGTGCCAGCAGCTTACCCCCCCAGCAGGGGGTGGGCAATGAGCAGTTCTTC.

This chain uses TRBV5-1 with TRBJ1-1; 9 nucleotides line up with TRBD1. The germline CDR1 and CDR2 sequences are SGHRS and YFSETQ. The CDR3 runs 12 residues. Trimming took 5 bases from V and 5 from J; bases not matched to a gene: 1. DNA of the CDR3: TGCGCCAGCAGGACAGGGGGGACTGAAGCTTTCTTT. Its translation: CASRTGGTEAFF.

The chain has TRBV6-5 and TRBJ2-7; no firm D call. The germline CDR1 and CDR2 sequences are MNHEY and SVGAGI. This CDR3 is 13 amino acids long. The V end was cut by 2 bases, the J end by 2 bases, with 7 bases between. The CDR3 protein is CASSYNQAYEQYF. DNA for the CDR3: TGTGCCAGCAGTTACAACCAGGCCTACGAGCAGTACTTC.